Sequencing of this T cell receptor (beta chain) was carried out in a study of T cells in Graves' hyperthyroidism and ophthalmopathy. Study results and caveats: Ophthalmopathy was identified by the model a median approximately six months ahead of onset.

CDR1 and CDR2 (germline): DFQATT, SNEGSKA (reference sequence). The CDR3 runs to 18 residues. V dropped 5 bases and J dropped 5; count of bases not matched to a gene: 15. Patients with uncontrolled infections, other autoimmune diseases, pregnancy or lactation were excluded. This clonotype appeared many times. What it binds is unknown. RNA transcripts yielded amplified TCR beta CDR3 regions. HTBI primers were employed in a first-round RT-PCR of the TCR CDR3. Each CDR3 protein gets one entry after TCRdb re-called the multiplex PCR reads with MiXCR. The repertoire consists of under 350,000 distinct CDR3 sequences, with about 18% occurring once and the leading ten covering about 49%.

Sequenced input: blood. V gene TRBV20-1 combines with J gene TRBJ2-5, with 15 positions matching TRBD2. The clonotype comes from a woman aged 45-60 years with Graves' hyperthyroidism. In DNA form, the CDR3 reads TGCAGTGCTCCCGGACTAGCGGGAGGGCCGAGTCGTAGGGAGACCCAGTACTTC. This codes for CSAPGLAGGPSRRETQYF.